Presented here are 12 T cell receptor beta chains from one specimen sequenced in a study of CD8 T cells in Susac syndrome. RNA, at about 0.5 to 1 ug, was reverse transcribed with random hexamers. TCRdb used MiXCR to reprocess the immunoSEQ multiplex PCR reads, holding one entry per CDR3 protein. The sample consists of about 130,000 distinct CDR3 sequences, 85% to 95% of them appearing once. The specimen sequenced was CD8+ T cells from PBMCs. These receptors originate from a human donor with Susac syndrome.

The chain joins TRBV7-2 to TRBJ2-3; perhaps TRBD2 as D (5 bases). V lost 2 bases and J 2 bases, leaving 14 bases between the germline ends. The CDR3 length is 16 residues. From germline, CDR1 is SGHTA and CDR2 FQGNSA. CDR3 DNA sequence: TGTGCCAGCAGCTTAATTGTGGCGGGCCCCACAGATACGCAGTATTTT. Amino acids: CASSLIVAGPTDTQYF.

The V gene is TRBV25-1, the J gene TRBJ2-7, with D perhaps matching TRBD1 (6 bases). CDR3 size: 17 residues. Deletions cut 1 base from V and 3 bases from J, with 19 bases between. CDR1 and CDR2 (germline): MGHDK, SYGVNS. In nucleotides, the CDR3 is TGTGCCAGCAGTGAATCTAATCCCCTGGCAGGGGACTACGAGCAGTACTTC. This encodes CASSESNPLAGDYEQYF.

The gene calls are TRBV4-1 and TRBJ2-7; weak D call: TRBD2 (6 bases). This CDR3 comprises 14 residues. CDR1 is MGHRA, CDR2 YSYEKL, per germline. Deletions cut 0 bases from V and 4 bases from J, with 10 bases between. In nucleotides, the CDR3 is TGCGCCAGCAGCCAAGAGCGGACTACTTACGAGCAGTACTTC. The encoded protein is CASSQERTTYEQYF.

CDR3: CASSQDLQGHYEQYF. Written as DNA, the CDR3 is TGCGCCAGCAGCCAAGACCTGCAGGGTCACTACGAGCAGTACTTC. The rearrangement joins TRBV4-1 to TRBJ2-7, with D perhaps TRBD1 (5 bases). Per germline, CDR1 MGHRA and CDR2 YSYEKL. V shed 0 bases and J shed 3 bases, with 12 bases lying between them. CDR3 length: 15 amino acids.

The rearrangement joins TRBV20-1 to TRBJ2-1, with 7 bases that match TRBD2. This CDR3 is built from 13 residues. Germline lookup yields CDR1 DFQATT and CDR2 SNEGSKA (reference sequence). With V trimmed by 6 bases and J by 3 bases, 5 bases remained unmatched. The CDR3 nucleotides read TGCAGTGCCAGGACTAGGGACTACAATGAGCAGTTCTTC. Protein product: CSARTRDYNEQFF.

V usage is TRBV20-1 and J usage is TRBJ1-1; D is undetermined. This CDR3 is 13 amino acids long. The V gene lost 1 base and the J gene lost 4 bases, with 10 bases spanning the gap. CDR1 DFQATT and CDR2 SNEGSKA come from the germline V gene (reference sequence). The CDR3 loop reads CSARAIMSTEAFF. The CDR3 DNA follows: TGCAGTGCTAGAGCAATAATGTCCACTGAAGCTTTCTTT.

This clonotype appeared once. The chain links TRBV7-2 to TRBJ1-4; D remains unclear. With 1 base removed from V and 3 bases from J, the gap between germline ends came to 6 bases. This CDR3 is 14 amino acids long. Germline V gene data show CDR1 as SGHTA and CDR2 as FQGNSA. DNA for the CDR3: TGTGCCAGCAGCTTAGGGGTAGCTAATGAAAAACTGTTTTTT. This translates into CASSLGVANEKLFF.

The chain recombines TRBV4-1 with TRBJ2-7, with a tentative D call TRBD2 (5 bases). This CDR3 region has 20 residues. V was pared by 0 bases and J by 0 bases, with 24 bases between. Germline V gene lookup returns CDR1 MGHRA and CDR2 YSYEKL. CDR3 nucleotide sequence: TGCGCCAGCAGCCAAGACGAGGGTTTGATGGGGTTACCGAGCTCCTACGAGCAGTACTTC. Translated, it gives CASSQDEGLMGLPSSYEQYF.

The chain has TRBV28 and TRBJ2-5, with TRBD2 matching 11 bases. CDR1 and CDR2 (germline): MDHEN, SYDVKM. There are 19 residues in the CDR3. The V segment lost 6 bases and the J segment 0 bases; nucleotides outside the gene matches: 15. In nucleotides, the CDR3 is TGTGCCAGCAGCCATAAACCGGGACTAGCGGATCTGTACCAAGAGACCCAGTACTTC. Protein: CASSHKPGLADLYQETQYF.

The V gene is TRBV20-1, the J gene TRBJ2-7; no clear D. Germline CDR1 and CDR2: DFQATT and SNEGSKA (reference sequence). V was cut by 1 base and J by 6 bases, with 10 bases left in between. This CDR3 is built from 12 residues. DNA of the CDR3: TGCAGTGCTAGAGCTGATTCGCCCGAGCAGTACTTC. It specifies CSARADSPEQYF.

The chain combines TRBV4-1 with TRBJ2-7; no reliable D call. V lost 4 bases and J 0 bases, leaving 10 bases between the germline ends. This CDR3 contains 14 residues. Germline V gene sequence: CDR1 MGHRA, CDR2 YSYEKL. Here the CDR3 reads CASSLKDGSYEQYF. CDR3 in DNA: TGCGCCAGCAGCCTGAAAGACGGCTCCTACGAGCAGTACTTC.

This clonotype has only one observation. The V and J genes are TRBV7-9 and TRBJ2-3; no clear D gene. V lost 5 bases to trimming and J lost 8 bases, with 23 bases between them. Germline-derived CDR1 and CDR2 are SEHNR and FQNEAQ (reference sequence). The CDR3 is 16 residues long. The CDR3: CASSRPPLDVFGTQYF. The CDR3, as DNA: TGTGCCAGCAGCCGACCCCCGCTAGACGTGTTTGGTACGCAGTATTTT.